In its sample, the clone carrying this TCR beta chain was seen many times. Antigen specificity is unknown. Study-wide results and caveats: Tumor memory CD4+ T cell TCR gene usage clustered with blood and lymph node memory CD4+ cells and lymph node naive CD4+ cells. Tumor Treg TCRs overlapped most with tumor naive CD4+ cells. Whole repertoires were not studied in the larger cohort, only one V-J beta rearrangement.

Treg sorting used a CD4+CD25+CD127-/low gate. Germline CDR1 is SGDLS and CDR2 is YYNGEE. With 3 bases removed from V and 4 bases from J, the gap between germline ends came to 8 bases. The CDR3 covers 13 residues. Semi-nested PCR with Nested Universal Primer A followed constant-region reverse priming of full-length variable regions. Each CDR3 protein gets one entry after TCRdb re-called the 5' RACE reads with MiXCR. The table shows 35,000 to 45,000 distinct CDR3 sequences, with more than 20% occurring only once. This receptor was taken from a female donor with breast cancer. Sequenced sample: Tregs sorted from a lymph node. V is TRBV9 and J is TRBJ1-5; TRBD1 might be the D (5 bases). In DNA, the CDR3 is TGTGCCAGCAGCGGTGGGGGAAATCAGCCCCAGCATTTT. Translated: CASSGGGNQPQHF.